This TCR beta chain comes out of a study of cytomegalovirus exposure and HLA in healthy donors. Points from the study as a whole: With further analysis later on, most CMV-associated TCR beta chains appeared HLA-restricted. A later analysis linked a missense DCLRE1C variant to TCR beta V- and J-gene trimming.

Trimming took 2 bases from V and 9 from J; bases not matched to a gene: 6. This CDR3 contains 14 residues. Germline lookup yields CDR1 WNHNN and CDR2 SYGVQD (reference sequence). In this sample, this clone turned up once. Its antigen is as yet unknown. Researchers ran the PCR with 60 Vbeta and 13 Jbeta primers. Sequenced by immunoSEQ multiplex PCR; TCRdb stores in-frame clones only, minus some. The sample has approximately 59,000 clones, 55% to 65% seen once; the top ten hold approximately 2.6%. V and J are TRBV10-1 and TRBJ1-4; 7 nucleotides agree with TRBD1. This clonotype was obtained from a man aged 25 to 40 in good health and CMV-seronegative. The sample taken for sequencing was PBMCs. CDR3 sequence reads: CASSEGGQRQKLFF. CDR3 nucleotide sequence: TGCGCCAGCAGTGAGGGGGGACAGCGACAAAAACTGTTTTTT.